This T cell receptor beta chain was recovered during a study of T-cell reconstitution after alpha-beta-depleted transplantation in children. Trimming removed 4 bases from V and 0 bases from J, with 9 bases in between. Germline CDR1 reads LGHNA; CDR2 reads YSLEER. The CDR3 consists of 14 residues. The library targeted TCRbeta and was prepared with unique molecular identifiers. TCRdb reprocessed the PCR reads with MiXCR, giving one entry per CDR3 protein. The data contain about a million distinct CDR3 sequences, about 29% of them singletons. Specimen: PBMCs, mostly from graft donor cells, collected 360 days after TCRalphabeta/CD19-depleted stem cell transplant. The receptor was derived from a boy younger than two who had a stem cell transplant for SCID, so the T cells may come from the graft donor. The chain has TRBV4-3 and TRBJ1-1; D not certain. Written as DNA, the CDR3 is TGCGCCAGCAGCCCAAGACTTATGAACACTGAAGCTTTCTTT. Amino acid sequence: CASSPRLMNTEAFF.